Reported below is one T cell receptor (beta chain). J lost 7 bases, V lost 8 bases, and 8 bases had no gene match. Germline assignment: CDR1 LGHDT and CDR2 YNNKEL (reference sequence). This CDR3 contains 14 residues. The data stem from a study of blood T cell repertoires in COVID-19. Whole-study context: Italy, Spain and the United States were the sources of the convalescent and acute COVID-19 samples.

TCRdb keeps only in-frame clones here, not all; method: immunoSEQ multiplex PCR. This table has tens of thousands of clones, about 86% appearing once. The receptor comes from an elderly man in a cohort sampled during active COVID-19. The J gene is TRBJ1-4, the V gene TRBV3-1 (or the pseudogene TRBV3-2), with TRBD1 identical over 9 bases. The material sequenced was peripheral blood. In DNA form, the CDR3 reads TGTGCCAGCGCCTGGGACAGGGAAGGTGAAAAACTGTTTTTT. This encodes CASAWDREGEKLFF.